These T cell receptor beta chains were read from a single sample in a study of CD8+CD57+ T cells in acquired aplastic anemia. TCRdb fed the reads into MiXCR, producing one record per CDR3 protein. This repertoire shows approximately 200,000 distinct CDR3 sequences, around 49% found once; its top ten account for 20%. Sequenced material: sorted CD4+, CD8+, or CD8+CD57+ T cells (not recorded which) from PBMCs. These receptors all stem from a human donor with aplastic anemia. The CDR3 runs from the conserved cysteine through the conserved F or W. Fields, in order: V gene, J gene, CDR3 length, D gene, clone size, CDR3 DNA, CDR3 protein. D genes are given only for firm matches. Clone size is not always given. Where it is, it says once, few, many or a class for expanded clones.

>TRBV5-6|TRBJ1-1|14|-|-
TGTGCCAGCAGAAGGGACCGACAAAACACTGAAGCTTTCTTT
CASRRDRQNTEAFF
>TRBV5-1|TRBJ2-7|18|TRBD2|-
TGCGCCAGCAGCTTGGTGGGGGCGGGACTAGCGGGAACCTACGAGCAGTACTTC
CASSLVGAGLAGTYEQYF
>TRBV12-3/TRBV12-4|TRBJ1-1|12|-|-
TGTGCCAGCAATCCGGGGGGAATTGAAGCTTTCTTT
CASNPGGIEAFF
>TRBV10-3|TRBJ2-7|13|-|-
TGTGCCATCAGTGAGTCGACCGCCTTAGAGCAGTACTTC
CAISESTALEQYF
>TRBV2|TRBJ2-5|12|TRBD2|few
TGTGCCCGCGGGGGGCCGGCAGAGACCCAGTACTTC
CARGGPAETQYF
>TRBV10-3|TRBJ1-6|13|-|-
TGTGCCATCAGTCAGGGAAGAGAGTCACCCCTCCACTTT
CAISQGRESPLHF
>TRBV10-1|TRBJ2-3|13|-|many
TGCGCCAGCAGTCCTTCTTCGGCAGATACGCAGTATTTT
CASSPSSADTQYF
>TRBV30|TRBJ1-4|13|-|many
TGTGCCTGGGCCGGGACGGGAGCCGAAAAACTGTTTTTT
CAWAGTGAEKLFF
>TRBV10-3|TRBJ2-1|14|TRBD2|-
TGTGCCAGTTCCGGGACTAGCCCTAGCAATGAGCAGTTCTTC
CASSGTSPSNEQFF
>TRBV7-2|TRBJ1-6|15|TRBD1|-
TGTGCCAGCAGCCTAGACGGGACAGGGCAATCACCCCTCCACTTT
CASSLDGTGQSPLHF
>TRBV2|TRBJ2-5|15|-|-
TGTGCCAGCAGTCAAGAAGCGGACAGTATCGAGACCCAGTACTTC
CASSQEADSIETQYF
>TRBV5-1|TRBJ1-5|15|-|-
TGCGCCAGCAGCTCTGGACATGGGGACGGACAGCCCCAGCATTTT
CASSSGHGDGQPQHF
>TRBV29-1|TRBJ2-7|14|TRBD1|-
TGCAGCAGTGAGGGTGGGACAGGGGGCCACGAGCAGTACTTC
CSSEGGTGGHEQYF
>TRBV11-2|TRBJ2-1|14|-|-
TGTGCCAGCAGCCGGACGGGGGATTCCTACGAGCAGTTCTTC
CASSRTGDSYEQFF
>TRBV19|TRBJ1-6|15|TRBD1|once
TGTGCCAGTTCGCCCGGCGGGACAGGGAATTCACCCCTCCACTTT
CASSPGGTGNSPLHF
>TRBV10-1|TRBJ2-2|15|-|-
TGCGCCAGCAGTGAGCGGGGGCGTGTCACCGGGGAGCTGTTTTTT
CASSERGRVTGELFF
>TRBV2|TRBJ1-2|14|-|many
TGTGCCAGCAGCCTCGACAGGCCCCTCTATGGCTACACCTTC
CASSLDRPLYGYTF
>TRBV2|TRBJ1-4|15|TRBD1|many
TGTGCCAGCAGTCGGCGGACAGGGCCTAATGAAAAACTGTTTTTT
CASSRRTGPNEKLFF
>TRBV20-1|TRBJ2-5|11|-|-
TGCAGTGCTACCGGGGATGAGACCCAGTACTTC
CSATGDETQYF
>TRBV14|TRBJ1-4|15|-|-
TGTGCCAGCTCACCACTATCGGGGGCGAGTGAAAAACTGTTTTTT
CASSPLSGASEKLFF
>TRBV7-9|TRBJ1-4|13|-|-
TGTGCCAGCAGTTTAATGGGGGTCGAAAAACTGTTTTTT
CASSLMGVEKLFF
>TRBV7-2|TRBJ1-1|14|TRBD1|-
TGTGCCAGCAGACGGACAGGGGGCGGATCCGAAGCTTTTTTT
CASRRTGGGSEAFF
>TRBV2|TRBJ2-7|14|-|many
TGTGCCAGCAGTCTCACCACCGGGACAAGCGAGCAGTACTTC
CASSLTTGTSEQYF
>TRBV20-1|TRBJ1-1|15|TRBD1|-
TGCAGTGCTAGTACACAGGGGTTCGATGGCACTGAAGCTTTCTTT
CSASTQGFDGTEAFF
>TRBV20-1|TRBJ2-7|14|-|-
TGCAGTGCTAGAACGGGGCAGGGGGGCGTCGAGCAGTACTTC
CSARTGQGGVEQYF
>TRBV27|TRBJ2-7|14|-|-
TGTGCCAGCAGTTGGCAGCAGGGGTCCTACGAGCAGTACTTC
CASSWQQGSYEQYF
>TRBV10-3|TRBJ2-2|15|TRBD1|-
TGTGCCATCAGCTGGACAGGGGGCAACACCGGGGAGCTGTTTTTT
CAISWTGGNTGELFF
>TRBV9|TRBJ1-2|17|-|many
TGTGCCAGCAGCGTAGGCCCCGGACAGCCAGAGGTGGATGGCTACACCTTC
CASSVGPGQPEVDGYTF
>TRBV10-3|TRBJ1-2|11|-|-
TGTGCCATCAGTGAGTCCACAGGTCTCACCTTC
CAISESTGLTF